This paragraph reports one T cell receptor (beta chain). Its antigen is unidentified. These data are taken from a study of T cells after yellow fever vaccination. The CDR3 runs to 16 residues. V lost 4 bases to trimming and J lost 7 bases, with 22 bases between them. The germline V gene encodes CDR1 SEHNR and CDR2 FQNEAQ (reference sequence). The study, taken as a whole, reports: Abundant clonotypes from the bulk population could have been carried over as contaminants into FACS-sorted repertoires.

The 5'RACE template-switching step produced TCR cDNA and added a universal primer site and UMIs. TCRdb used MiXCR to reprocess the 5' RACE reads, holding one entry per CDR3 protein. The data contain nearly 300,000 distinct CDR3 sequences, under 9% of them singletons. The clonotype was recovered from a man younger than 35 who received the YFV17D yellow fever vaccine. The sequencing here drew on CD4+ T cells sorted from PBMCs, taken 5 days after the yellow fever booster vaccination. The chain combines TRBV7-9 with TRBJ1-2; D ambiguous. The CDR3 coding sequence is TGTGCCAGCAGCTCTCTCGAGGGTCGCATCAGACGTGGCTACACCTTC. This gives the protein CASSSLEGRIRRGYTF.